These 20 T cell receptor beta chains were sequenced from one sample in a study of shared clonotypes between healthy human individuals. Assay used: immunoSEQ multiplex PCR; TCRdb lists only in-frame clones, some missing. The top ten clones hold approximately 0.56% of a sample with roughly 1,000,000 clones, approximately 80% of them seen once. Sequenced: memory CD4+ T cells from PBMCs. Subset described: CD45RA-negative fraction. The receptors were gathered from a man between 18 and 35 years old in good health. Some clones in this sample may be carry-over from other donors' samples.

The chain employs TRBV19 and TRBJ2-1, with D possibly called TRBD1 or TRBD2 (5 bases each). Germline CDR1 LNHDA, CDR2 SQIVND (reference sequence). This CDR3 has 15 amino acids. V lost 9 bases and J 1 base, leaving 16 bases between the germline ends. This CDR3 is CASGTRGSSYNEQFF. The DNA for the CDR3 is TGTGCCAGCGGTACTAGGGGATCTTCCTACAATGAGCAGTTCTTC.

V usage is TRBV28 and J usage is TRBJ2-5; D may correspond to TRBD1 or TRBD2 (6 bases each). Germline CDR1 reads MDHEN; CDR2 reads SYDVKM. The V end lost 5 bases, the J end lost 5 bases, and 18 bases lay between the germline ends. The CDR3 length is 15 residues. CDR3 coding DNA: TGTGCCAGCAGTCCAATTAGGGGGGTGTCGGAGACCCAGTACTTC. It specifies CASSPIRGVSETQYF.

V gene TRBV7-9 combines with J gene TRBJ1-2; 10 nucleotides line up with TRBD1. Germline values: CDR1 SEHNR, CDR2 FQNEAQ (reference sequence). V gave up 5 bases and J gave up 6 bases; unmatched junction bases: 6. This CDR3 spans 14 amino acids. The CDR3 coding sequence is TGTGCCAGCAGCCTCCGACAGGGGGCGGATGGCTACACCTTC. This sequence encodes CASSLRQGADGYTF.

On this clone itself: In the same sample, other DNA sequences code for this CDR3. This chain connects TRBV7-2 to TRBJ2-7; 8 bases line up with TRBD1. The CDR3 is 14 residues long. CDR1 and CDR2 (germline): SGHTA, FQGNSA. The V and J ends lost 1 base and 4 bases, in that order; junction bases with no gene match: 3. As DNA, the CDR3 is TGTGCCAGCAGCTTAGGGACAGGGACATACGAGCAGTACTTC. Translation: CASSLGTGTYEQYF.

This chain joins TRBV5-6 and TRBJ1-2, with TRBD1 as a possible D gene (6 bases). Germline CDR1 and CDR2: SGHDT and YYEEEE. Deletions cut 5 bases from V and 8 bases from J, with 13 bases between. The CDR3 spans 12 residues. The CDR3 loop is CASSHRVRGYTF. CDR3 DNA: TGTGCCAGCAGTCACAGGGTTCGGGGCTACACCTTC.

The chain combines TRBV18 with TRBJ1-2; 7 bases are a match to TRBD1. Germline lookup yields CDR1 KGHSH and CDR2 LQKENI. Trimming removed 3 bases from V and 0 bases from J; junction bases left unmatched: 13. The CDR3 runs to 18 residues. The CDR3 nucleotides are TGTGCCAGCTCACCCCGACGGGGACAGTACTCAGCTAACTATGGCTACACCTTC. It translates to CASSPRRGQYSANYGYTF.

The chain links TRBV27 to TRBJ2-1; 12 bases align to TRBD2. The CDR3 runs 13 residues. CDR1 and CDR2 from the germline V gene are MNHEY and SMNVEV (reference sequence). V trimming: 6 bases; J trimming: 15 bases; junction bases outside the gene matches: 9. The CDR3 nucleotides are TGTGCCAGCAGCACACTAGCGGGGGGCCTCCCGTTCTTC. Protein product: CASSTLAGGLPFF.

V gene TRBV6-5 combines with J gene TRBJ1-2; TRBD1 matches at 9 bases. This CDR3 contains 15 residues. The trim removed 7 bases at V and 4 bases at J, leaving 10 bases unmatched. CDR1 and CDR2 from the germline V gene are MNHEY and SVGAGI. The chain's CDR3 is CASTSWGQGTYGYTF. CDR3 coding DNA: TGTGCCAGCACCTCATGGGGACAGGGTACCTATGGCTACACCTTC.

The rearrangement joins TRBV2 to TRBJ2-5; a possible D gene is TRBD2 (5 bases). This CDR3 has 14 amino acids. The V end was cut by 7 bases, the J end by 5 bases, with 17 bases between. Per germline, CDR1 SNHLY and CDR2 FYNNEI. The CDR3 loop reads CASTQRTPRETQYF. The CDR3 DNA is TGTGCCAGCACCCAAAGGACTCCGCGGGAGACCCAGTACTTC.

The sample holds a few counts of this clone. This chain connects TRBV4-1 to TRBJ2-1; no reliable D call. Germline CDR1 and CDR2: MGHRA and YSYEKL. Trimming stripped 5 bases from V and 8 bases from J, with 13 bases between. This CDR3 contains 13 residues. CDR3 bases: TGCGCCAGCAGCTCCGGGCCGGGTGATGAGCAGTTCTTC. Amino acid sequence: CASSSGPGDEQFF.

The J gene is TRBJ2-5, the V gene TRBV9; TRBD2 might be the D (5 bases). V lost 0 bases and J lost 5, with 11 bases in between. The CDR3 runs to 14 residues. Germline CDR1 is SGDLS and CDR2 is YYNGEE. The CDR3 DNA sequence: TGTGCCAGCAGCGTAGAGGCGGGTGTCGAGACCCAGTACTTC. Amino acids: CASSVEAGVETQYF.

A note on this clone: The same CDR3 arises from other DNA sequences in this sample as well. CDR3 sequence reads: CASSTNTEAFF. DNA of the CDR3: TGTGCCAGCAGTACTAACACTGAAGCTTTCTTT. The V and J genes are TRBV28 and TRBJ1-1; D gene ambiguous. Germline V gives CDR1 MDHEN, CDR2 SYDVKM. The V gene lost 5 bases and the J gene lost 2 bases, with 3 bases spanning the gap. This CDR3 region has 11 residues.

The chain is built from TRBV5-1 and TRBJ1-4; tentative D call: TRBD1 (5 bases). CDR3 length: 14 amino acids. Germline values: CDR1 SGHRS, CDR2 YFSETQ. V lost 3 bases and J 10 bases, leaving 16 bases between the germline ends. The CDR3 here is CASSSGKGFGKLFF. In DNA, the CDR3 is TGCGCCAGCAGCTCAGGGAAGGGGTTTGGAAAACTGTTTTTT.

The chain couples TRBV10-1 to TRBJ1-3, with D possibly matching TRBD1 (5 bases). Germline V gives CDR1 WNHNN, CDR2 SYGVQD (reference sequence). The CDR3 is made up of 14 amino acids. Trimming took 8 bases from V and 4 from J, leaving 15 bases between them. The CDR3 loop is CASPPRGNGNTIYF. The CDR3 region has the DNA TGCGCCAGCCCCCCCCGGGGGAACGGAAACACCATATATTTT.

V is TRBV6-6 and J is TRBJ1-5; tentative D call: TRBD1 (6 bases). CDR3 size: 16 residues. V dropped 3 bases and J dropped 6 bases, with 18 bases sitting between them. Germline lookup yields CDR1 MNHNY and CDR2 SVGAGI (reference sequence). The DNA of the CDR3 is TGTGCCAGCAGTTATGATCGTAGGACAGTAGGTCAGCCCCAGCATTTT. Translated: CASSYDRRTVGQPQHF.

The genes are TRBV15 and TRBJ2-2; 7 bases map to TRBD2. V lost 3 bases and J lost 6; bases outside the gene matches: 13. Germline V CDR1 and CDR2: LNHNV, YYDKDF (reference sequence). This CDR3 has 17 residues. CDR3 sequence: CATSRRLAGEGAGELFF. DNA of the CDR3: TGTGCCACCAGCAGGAGGTTAGCGGGCGAGGGCGCCGGGGAGCTGTTTTTT.

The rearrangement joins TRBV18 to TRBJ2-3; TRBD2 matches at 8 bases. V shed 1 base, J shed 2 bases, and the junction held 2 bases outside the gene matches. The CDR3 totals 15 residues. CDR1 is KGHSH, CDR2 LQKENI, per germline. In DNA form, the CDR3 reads TGTGCCAGCTCACCACTAGCGGGACACACAGATACGCAGTATTTT. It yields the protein CASSPLAGHTDTQYF. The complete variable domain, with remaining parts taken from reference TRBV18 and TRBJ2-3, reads NAGVMQNPRHLVRRRGQEARLRCSPMKGHSHVYWYRQLPEEGLKFMVYLQKENIIDESGMPKERFSAEFPKEGPSILRIQQVVRGDSAAYFCASSPLAGHTDTQYFGPGTRLTVL.

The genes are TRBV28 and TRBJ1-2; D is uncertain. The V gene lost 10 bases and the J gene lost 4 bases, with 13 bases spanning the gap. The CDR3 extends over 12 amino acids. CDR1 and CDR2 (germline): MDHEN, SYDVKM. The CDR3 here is CATAVGPYGYTF. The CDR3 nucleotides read TGTGCCACCGCCGTGGGCCCCTATGGCTACACCTTC.

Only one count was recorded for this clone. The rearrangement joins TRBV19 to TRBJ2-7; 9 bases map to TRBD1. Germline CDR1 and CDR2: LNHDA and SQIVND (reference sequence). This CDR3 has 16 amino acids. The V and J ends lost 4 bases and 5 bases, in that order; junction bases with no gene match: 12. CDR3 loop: CASSSGPGTGNDEQYF. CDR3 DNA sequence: TGTGCCAGTAGTAGCGGCCCCGGGACAGGGAACGACGAGCAGTACTTC.

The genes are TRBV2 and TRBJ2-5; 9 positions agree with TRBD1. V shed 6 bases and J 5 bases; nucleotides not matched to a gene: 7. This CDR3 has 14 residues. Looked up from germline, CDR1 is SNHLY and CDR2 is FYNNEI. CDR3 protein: CASREGQGYETQYF. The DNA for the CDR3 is TGTGCCAGCAGGGAGGGACAGGGTTACGAGACCCAGTACTTC.